This T cell receptor (beta chain) derives from a study of shared T cell receptors in the human thymus (dated by TCRdb to the early 2020s). Study-wide context: The study examined how the human thymus generates shared, self-reactive T-cell receptor alpha chains.

Measured from the cysteine to the phenylalanine, the CDR3 is 15 residues long. The kept DNA is CDR3 alone, 45 bases in frame from the first base. Clipping removes 7 bases from V and 2 bases from J, with 11 as the unmatched junction base count. The germline V gene encodes CDR1 MDHEN and CDR2 SYDVKM. Library preparation employed the immunoSEQ multiplex PCR assay. This is the immuneACCESS table as TCRdb keeps it, with only in-frame sequences that have V and J called. A part of the clones is gone; compared with another copy, unresolved V genes explain less than half, and the rest is unexplained. The sample table records some 660,000 clones; around 87% of these occur just once. Roughly 0.0087% of the sample goes to the ten largest clones. To note about this clone: Which antigen it targets is not known. No clone much larger than this one lies a single base away; base qualities are absent.

These data also formed part of another study, on human thymus T cells. As the second paper documents: The donors were immunologically healthy infants in Finland who had open corrective cardiac surgery for congenital heart defects. Thymus tissue was collected as surgical resects that were removed during corrective cardiac surgery. V and J gene segment usage appeared biased in both thymic and peripheral blood repertoires. The related research reported highly overlapping thymic TCR repertoires among unrelated individuals. TCR alpha and beta repertoires from about eight infant thymus samples and a few related peripheral blood samples were characterized in the study. Donor ages ranged from about 7 to 244 days, and the cohort comprised 5 to 7 male and a couple of female infants. Thymocytes were released mechanically from tissue and stored at -70 °C as pellets of roughly 9-31 million cells. A QIAsymphony instrument was used to extract genomic DNA from the frozen cell pellets. Using the immunoSEQ multiplex PCR assay, the TCRB and TCRAD loci were amplified from a standardized quantity of quality-controlled genomic DNA. Amplicons spanned the V(D)J region at a length sufficient to cover the CDR3 and identify V and J genes. Amplicon sequencing was performed on an Illumina platform through the commercial immunoSEQ service. Corrections for primer bias and sequencing errors followed previously described methods, while TCRAD and TCRB definitions were based on the IMGT database. Repertoires were analysed with immunoSEQ Analyzer 3.0 and VDJTools, covering basic statistics, V/J segment usage, diversity estimates, rarefaction and pairwise overlap. To estimate diversity, the Chao1, ChaoE, Efron-Thisted, Shannon and inverse Simpson indices were applied, and diversity was also estimated on datasets down-sampled to the smallest sample. For repertoire overlap, CDR3 nucleotide sequence, V gene and J gene had to match strictly, and clustering was done by Jaccard-based multidimensional scaling. On average, thymus samples yielded about 730,000 unique TCRB clonotypes, whereas blood samples yielded some 80,000.

This clonotype was sampled from a boy younger than two with a congenital heart defect. Donor details come from another sample of the same person, matched by shared clones. The sequencing input was thymocytes. This chain is built from TRBV28 and TRBJ2-7, with 7 bases matching TRBD1. The DNA sequence follows: TGTGCCAGCATCAGACCGGGACAGAGCACCTACGAGCAGTACTTC. Translated, this is CASIRPGQSTYEQYF.